This T cell receptor (beta chain) was obtained from a study of CD8 T cells in Susac syndrome (dated by TCRdb to about 2019). At the level of the whole study: Repertoire sequencing was used to test whether CD8+ T cell activation and differentiation in Susac syndrome was antigen driven. On the study overall, not on this receptor specifically: The number of individuals in the TCR sequencing and HLA analysis was acknowledged as relatively small.

This clonotype showed up just once. There is no known antigen for this receptor. Nothing much larger sits one base from this clone, and base qualities are not available. Support from one read is weak. RNA was extracted using the RNeasy kit, and roughly 0.45 to 1 ug of the RNA was reverse transcribed with random hexamers. The immunoSEQ multiplex PCR assay, which covers 54 Vbeta and 13 Jbeta segments, was used to amplify TCR beta CDR3 regions. Bias from PCR amplification was corrected by using a synthetic template baseline for primer optimization and for computational correction. The authors' pipeline ran thus. Reads were annotated to V, D and J genes per IMGT and analyzed with immunoSEQ Analyzer, keeping only productive sequences. Clonality was computed as one minus Shannon entropy normalized by log2 of the number of productive unique sequences. Public and private clones were assessed among the 100 most prevalent clones of each patient and control. Susac-specific clones were defined as absent from healthy and MS cohorts, over a thousand published viral clones and other ImmuneACCESS disease sequences. Clones were called with MiXCR by TCRdb after fastp trimmed the public reads at Q25, and only in-frame beta chains were retained. When rows share a CDR3 protein, they turn into one entry using the most common DNA and genes. The authors' filters were not applied to this entry. Counted in this sample were some 120,000 distinct CDR3 sequences; 90% to 95% of them appeared once. In total, the top ten clones hold more than 0.095% of the sample.

V loses 4 bases, J loses 9 bases, and the germline ends lie 16 bases apart. Looking up the germline V gene yields CDR1 MNHEY and CDR2 SVGAGI. The CDR3 starts with the cysteine, ends with the phenylalanine, and has 14 residues. The retained sequence is limited to the CDR3, 42 bases, with the frame set at the first base. Peripheral blood CD8+ and CD4+ T cells from healthy donors, Susac syndrome patients and multiple sclerosis patients were profiled by high-throughput TCR beta sequencing. Healthy donors were age- and sex-matched controls. CD8+ TEMRA cells were enriched by FACS, while bulk CD8+ and CD4+ T cells were purified by magnetic negative isolation. Blood was drawn into EDTA tubes, processed within 24 hours, and PBMCs were isolated by density gradient centrifugation. PBMCs intended for TCR sequencing were cryopreserved in liquid nitrogen and were subsequently thawed in a 37 degrees C water bath. The sorted or isolated CD4+, CD8+ and CD8+ TEMRA cells reached a purity of at least 90%.

The receptor's source is a human donor in good health. The V gene is TRBV6-5 and the J gene is TRBJ2-1, with a tentative D gene TRBD1 over 5 matching bases. The sequenced sample consisted of CD4+ T cells from PBMCs. The CDR3 in this case is CASSLIGEMGEQFF. The DNA reads TGTGCCAGCAGTTTAATAGGGGAAATGGGTGAGCAGTTCTTC.